This T cell receptor beta chain was captured by sequencing in a study of EBV T-cell therapy then PD-1 blockade in nasopharyngeal carcinoma. The germline V gene has CDR1 MNHEY and CDR2 SMNVEV (reference sequence). The CDR3 sequence is 13 residues long. V shed 2 bases and J shed 7 bases, with 12 bases lying between them. TCRdb's table, derived via immunoSEQ multiplex PCR, lists solely in-frame clones and lacks some. Of about 17,000 clones in the sample, roughly 88% were seen once. Note on this clone: The antigen is unknown.

This sample's treatment: AdE1-LMPpoly-expanded autologous EBV-specific T-cell therapy followed by anti-PD-1 nivolumab. The sample in question was CD8+ T cells from blood, obtained at day 0 from a patient whose treatment included autologous EBV-specific T cells and nivolumab. The J gene is TRBJ2-7, the V gene TRBV27; either TRBD1 or TRBD2 may supply D (5 bases each). The clonotype was recovered from a man in his forties or fifties with nasopharyngeal carcinoma. CDR3 loop: CASSLGASGEQYF. The CDR3 bases are TGTGCCAGCAGTTTAGGGGCCTCGGGGGAGCAGTACTTC.